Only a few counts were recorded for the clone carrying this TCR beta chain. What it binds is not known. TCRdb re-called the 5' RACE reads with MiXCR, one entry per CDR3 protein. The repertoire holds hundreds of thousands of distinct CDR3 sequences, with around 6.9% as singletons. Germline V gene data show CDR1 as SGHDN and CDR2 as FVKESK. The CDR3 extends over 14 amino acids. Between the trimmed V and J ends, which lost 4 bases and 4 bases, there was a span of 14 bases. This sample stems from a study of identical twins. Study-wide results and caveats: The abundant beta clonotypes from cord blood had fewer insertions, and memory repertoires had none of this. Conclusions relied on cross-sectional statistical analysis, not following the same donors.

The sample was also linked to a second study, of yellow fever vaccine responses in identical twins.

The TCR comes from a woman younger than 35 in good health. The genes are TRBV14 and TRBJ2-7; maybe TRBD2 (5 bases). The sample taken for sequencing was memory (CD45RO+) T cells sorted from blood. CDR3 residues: CASSPFSGGYEQYF. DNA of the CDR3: TGTGCCAGCAGCCCCTTCTCGGGCGGGTACGAGCAGTACTTC.